The sequence of this T cell receptor beta chain was determined in a study of blood T cell repertoires in COVID-19. CDR3 length: 12 residues. Trimming removed 8 bases at V and 4 bases at J, with 14 bases between. Germline V gene lookup returns CDR1 SQVTM and CDR2 ANQGSEA. The assay was immunoSEQ multiplex PCR, and TCRdb's table has in-frame clones only and misses some. The sample records 180,000 or so clones, approximately 87% being singletons. Sequenced sample: PBMCs or T cells enriched from blood (not recorded which). The rearrangement uses TRBV29-1 and TRBJ1-2, with unresolved D. This TCR derives from a woman aged 50 to 65 who had recovered from COVID-19. CDR3 region: CSTWALIYGYTF. The CDR3 DNA reads TGCAGCACCTGGGCTCTCATCTATGGCTACACCTTC.